The TCR beta chain under discussion was sequenced for a study of human T cells and chemical hapten exposure. Study-level information: Sensitization employed 2% DPC on roughly 2 cm by roughly 2 cm of upper inner arm skin.

MiXCR was run by TCRdb on the RACE reads, yielding one entry per CDR3 protein. The sample has just over 350,000 distinct CDR3 sequences, around 6% seen once. This clonotype was picked up a small number of times. Its matching antigen is unknown. Study-level findings and limits: Significantly greater numbers of large CDR3 similarity clusters came from expanded TCRs than from controls. Counts of expanded TCRs (at PT1) showed a positive correlation with patch test score. All donors were alopecia patients, so their immunity may differ from that of healthy people.

Regarding time point: patch test 2, 6 weeks after DPC sensitization. Indicated treatment: therapeutic diphenylcyclopropenone sensitization with weekly scalp DPC. The receptor's source is a woman aged 18-29 years with alopecia areata. Some clones in this sample may be carry-over from other donors' samples. Sequencing used whole blood, obtained in connection with sensitization to the hapten diphenylcyclopropenone (DPC).

The CDR3 region has the DNA TGTGCCAGCAGTGAATCCCGGGGAGGAGATACGCAGTATTTT. Amino acid sequence: CASSESRGGDTQYF. The gene calls are TRBV2 and TRBJ2-3, with D tentatively TRBD2 (6 bases). Germline lookup yields CDR1 SNHLY and CDR2 FYNNEI. The CDR3 extends over 14 amino acids. The V end was cut by 2 bases, the J end by 5 bases, with 11 bases between.